This T cell receptor (beta chain) appears in the sequencing data of a study of blood T cell repertoires in COVID-19 (dated by TCRdb to 2019 to 2021). In the study overall: The collaborator samples originated in the United States, Italy and Spain and spanned the acute and convalescent phases of COVID-19. The prospective study material was composed of cDNA or gDNA derived from T cells, B-cell-depleted T cells, or PBMCs. Deeply sampled blood TCRbeta repertoires from subjects exposed to, actively infected with, or recovered from COVID-19 were included in the dataset. A freely available public database, intended as a resource for researchers studying the immune response to SARS-CoV-2, is where the repertoires were released. Samples were obtained from the ongoing ImmuneRACE study (first 160 participants) and from over 1,000 subjects provided by 6 global collaborators. The sample metadata nearly always contained a de-identified subject ID, COVID-19 status, age in years and sex. Where available, HLA class I and class II types were taken from metadata supplied by the sample provider and were not determined by assay-based typing. Results the study describes overall, beyond this receptor: The quantity of clinical and demographic metadata differed by source and by participant and was supplied without curation.

TCRbeta CDR3 regions were amplified from genomic DNA by means of the immunoSEQ Assay, a bias-controlled multiplex PCR. As for the authors' bioinformatics: Within the assay, amplification of reference gene primers was used to estimate how many nucleated cells each sample contained. To quantify the absolute abundance of each unique TCRbeta CDR3 rearrangement, sequence reads were collapsed and filtered. Productive Simpson clonality was computed per sample as the square root of Simpson's diversity index over productive rearrangements. TCRdb carries this immuneACCESS record with in-frame sequences only. Its versions omit some clonotypes, under half of them owing to an unresolved V gene in the studies checked, with the rest unexplained. For V, J and clone size, that table is used; D and trimming come from the DNA. Present in this sample are approximately 280,000 clones, under 90% of which were seen just once. Approximately 2% of the sample is held by the ten biggest clonotypes.

As for this clone: There is no known antigen for this receptor. One base away there is no much larger clone; base qualities are not given.

Participants in the prospective study were aged roughly 18 to 100 years, lived in about two dozen United States geographic areas, and enrolled through a virtual design. In the prospective study, participants were assigned to cohorts based on the clinical history participants reported in a screening survey and a study questionnaire. ImmuneRACE Cohort 3 recovered participants were defined by two consecutive negative NP/OP PCR tests, healthcare professional clearance, or symptom resolution. In the prospective study, whole blood, serum and a nasopharyngeal or oropharyngeal swab were collected from each participant by mobile phlebotomists. Over an approximately 2-month period, participants in the prospective study had the option of providing additional blood draws and questionnaires. Blood samples from the prospective study were shipped frozen or at room temperature prior to DNA extraction. For CDR1 and CDR2, the germline V gene lists SQVTM and ANQGSEA. V is shortened by 3 bases, J by 7 bases, and the region joining them spans 12 bases. The CDR3, cysteine through phenylalanine, is 12 amino acids long. Only CDR3 DNA remains: 36 bases, in frame from the first base.

The receptor was isolated from a woman aged 60 to 75 who had recovered from COVID-19. This chain is built from TRBV29-1 and TRBJ1-1, with the D gene not confidently named. Sequenced sample: PBMCs or T cells enriched from blood (not recorded which). The DNA sequence is given as TGCAGCGTTGAGACCCCGGGAGGTGAAGCTTTCTTT. Translated, this gives CSVETPGGEAFF.